The 26 T cell receptor beta chains in this list originate from one sample, sequenced in a study of T cell responses to AZD1222 COVID-19 vaccine. Assay used: immunoSEQ multiplex PCR; TCRdb lists only in-frame clones, some missing. The table lists more than 100,000 clones, around 90% of them singletons. The specimen was peripheral blood, collected on day 0 of AZD1222 vaccination. The receptors were gathered from an adult in good health.

This chain connects TRBV6-5 to TRBJ2-7; 8 nucleotides line up with TRBD1. Trimming took 6 bases from V and 5 from J; bases not matched to a gene: 12. The CDR3 runs 15 residues. Germline V gene data show CDR1 as MNHEY and CDR2 as SVGAGI. The CDR3 DNA is TGTGCCAGCAGCTTCGGACAGGGATATGGAAACGAGCAGTACTTC. Its translation: CASSFGQGYGNEQYF.

This rearrangement joins TRBV10-1 to TRBJ2-5, with D tentatively TRBD1 (5 bases). CDR3 size: 14 residues. The germline gives CDR1 WNHNN, CDR2 SYGVQD (reference sequence). The V and J ends lost 5 bases and 2 bases respectively, with 12 bases between them. CDR3 nucleotide sequence: TGCGCCAGCAGTCGAGACAGACCTCAAGAGACCCAGTACTTC. Amino acid sequence: CASSRDRPQETQYF.

V and J are TRBV12-5 and TRBJ2-5, with 9 bases fitting TRBD1. In germline, CDR1 is LGHNT, CDR2 FRNRAP. The CDR3 covers 17 residues. With V trimmed by 0 bases and J by 2 bases, 7 bases remained unmatched. The CDR3 sequence is CASGLVLGTGSQETQYF. CDR3 nucleotides: TGTGCTAGTGGTTTGGTACTTGGGACAGGGAGTCAAGAGACCCAGTACTTC.

The chain employs TRBV5-4 and TRBJ1-5; 10 nucleotides line up with TRBD1. Germline trimming cut 4 bases from V and 5 bases from J; bases unmatched to any gene: 3. CDR3 length equals 14 residues. From germline, CDR1 is SGHNT and CDR2 YYREEE (reference sequence). In DNA form, the CDR3 reads TGTGCCAGCAGCCGGGACAGGGGTGATCAGCCCCAGCATTTT. Amino acids: CASSRDRGDQPQHF.

V gene TRBV20-1 combines with J gene TRBJ2-1; D gene unclear. This CDR3 spans 11 amino acids. Trimming shortened V by 3 bases and J by 6 bases, and 6 bases separated the two germline ends. CDR1 DFQATT and CDR2 SNEGSKA come from the germline V gene (reference sequence). CDR3 protein: CSASPVNEQFF. CDR3 DNA sequence: TGCAGTGCTAGCCCAGTCAATGAGCAGTTCTTC.

The rearrangement links TRBV6-1 to TRBJ2-4, with TRBD2 matching 7 bases. V was pared by 2 bases and J by 2 bases, with 3 bases of the junction left unmatched. Germline values: CDR1 MNHNS, CDR2 SASEGT. The CDR3 consists of 15 residues. The CDR3 DNA sequence: TGTGCCAGCAGTGAAAGGCGGGGGTCCAAAAACATTCAGTACTTC. Its translation: CASSERRGSKNIQYF.

This CDR3 is CASSPPGTASYEQYF. Here the CDR3 DNA reads TGCGCCAGCAGCCCGCCCGGGACAGCTTCCTACGAGCAGTACTTC. The rearrangement joins TRBV4-1 to TRBJ2-7, with 7 bases fitting TRBD1. With 4 bases clipped from V and 1 base from J, the junction kept 7 bases outside the gene matches. Germline V gene sequence: CDR1 MGHRA, CDR2 YSYEKL. This CDR3 region has 15 residues.

The chain recombines TRBV19 with TRBJ2-7; D gene ambiguous. Per germline, CDR1 LNHDA and CDR2 SQIVND (reference sequence). Trimming removed 5 bases at V and 3 bases at J, with 14 bases between. The CDR3 covers 14 residues. CDR3 sequence (DNA): TGTGCCAGTAGTGTTCAGATTGGCTTCTACGAGCAGTACTTC. Encoded protein: CASSVQIGFYEQYF.

The rearrangement joins TRBV24-1 to TRBJ1-6; tentatively, D is TRBD1 (5 bases). Germline CDR1 and CDR2: KGHDR and SFDVKD. This CDR3 comprises 14 residues. V lost 3 bases, J lost 7 bases, and 9 bases lay in between. The CDR3 bases are TGTGCCACCAGTGATGGCCAGGGAAATTCACCCCTCCACTTT. As protein: CATSDGQGNSPLHF.

The V gene is TRBV30, the J gene TRBJ1-3, with D perhaps TRBD1 (6 bases). V gave up 0 bases and J gave up 4 bases, with 7 bases separating them. CDR1 and CDR2 (germline): GTSNPN, SVGIG (reference sequence). The CDR3 runs to 13 residues. As DNA, the CDR3 is TGTGCCTGGAGTGTTGGACAGGGAAACACCATATATTTT. Its protein product is CAWSVGQGNTIYF.

CDR3 coding DNA: TGCGCCAGCAGCTTGGAGGGGGCCCCCTACAATGAGCAGTTCTTC. Translating it yields CASSLEGAPYNEQFF. The chain employs TRBV5-1 and TRBJ2-1; TRBD1 matches 7 bases. Germline CDR1 and CDR2: SGHRS and YFSETQ. This CDR3 is 15 amino acids long. V was pared by 0 bases and J by 2 bases, with 2 bases of the junction left unmatched.

In its sample, this clone was seen once. V is TRBV14 and J is TRBJ2-7, with D possibly matching TRBD1 (6 bases). Trimming stripped 5 bases from V and 3 bases from J, with 20 bases between. CDR3 length: 16 amino acids. Germline V CDR1 and CDR2: SGHDN, FVKESK. The CDR3 bases are TGTGCCAGCAGCAAATCCGGACAGTCCTCCTACTACGAGCAGTACTTC. Translating it yields CASSKSGQSSYYEQYF.

The V call is TRBV4-3, the J call TRBJ1-2; a possible D gene is TRBD1 (5 bases). The CDR3 totals 15 residues. The germline gives CDR1 LGHNA, CDR2 YSLEER. The germline V and J ends were trimmed by 3 bases and 3 bases, with 14 bases remaining between them. In DNA form, the CDR3 reads TGCGCCAGCAGCCACCTCGGGGCTTCCGACTATGGCTACACCTTC. As protein: CASSHLGASDYGYTF.

The chain is built from TRBV10-3 and TRBJ2-1, with D uncertain. Trimming took off 2 bases at V and 4 bases at J, with 21 bases between the two ends. Germline CDR1 is ENHRY and CDR2 is SYGVKD. The CDR3 sequence is 18 residues long. The CDR3 bases are TGTGCCATCAGTGAGGGTTCAGGCGGAAGATTACAATACAATGAGCAGTTCTTC. This gives the protein CAISEGSGGRLQYNEQFF.

This chain uses TRBV29-1 with TRBJ1-3; no clear D gene. Trimming pared 0 bases from V and 0 bases from J, leaving 6 bases between. The CDR3 extends over 14 amino acids. Germline values: CDR1 SQVTM, CDR2 ANQGSEA. CDR3 region: CSVEDRSSGNTIYF. DNA for the CDR3: TGCAGCGTTGAAGATAGGTCCTCTGGAAACACCATATATTTT.

The CDR3 DNA sequence: TGTGCCAGCAGCTTGCCCCAGGTGCCTGAAGCTTTCTTT. This translates into CASSLPQVPEAFF. The rearrangement joins TRBV5-6 to TRBJ1-1, with no clear D. V gave up 1 base and J gave up 6 bases, with 10 bases separating them. CDR3 length: 13 residues. Germline CDR1 and CDR2: SGHDT and YYEEEE.

The chain combines TRBV4-3 with TRBJ2-2; D call uncertain. The V gene's germline CDR1 is LGHNA and CDR2 YSLEER. V shed 4 bases and J shed 8 bases, with 14 bases lying between them. This CDR3 has 14 amino acids. The CDR3 region has the DNA TGCGCCAGCAGCCCCCAGACGGATGCTGGGGAGCTGTTTTTT. It encodes CASSPQTDAGELFF.

This clone has only one observation. The CDR3 protein is CASSVGTGGEETQYF. The CDR3 region has the DNA TGCGCCAGCAGTGTCGGGACAGGGGGCGAAGAGACCCAGTACTTC. V and J are TRBV23-1 and TRBJ2-5; 12 bases fit TRBD1. TRBV23-1 carries the ORF label, with uncertain function. This CDR3 contains 15 residues. After removal of 5 bases from V and 3 bases from J, the junction contained 4 bases not matched to a gene.

This clone was seen a handful of times. The rearrangement links TRBV13 to TRBJ1-4, with no clear D. CDR3 length equals 13 residues. The germline gives CDR1 PRHDT, CDR2 FYEKMQ (reference sequence). V was trimmed by 0 bases and J by 5 bases, leaving 4 bases between them. The CDR3 loop reads CASSLGFNEKLFF. The CDR3 nucleotides read TGTGCCAGCAGCTTAGGATTCAATGAAAAACTGTTTTTT.

This clone occurred once. The V call is TRBV9, the J call TRBJ1-3; 9 nucleotides agree with TRBD1. This CDR3 contains 16 residues. In germline, CDR1 is SGDLS, CDR2 YYNGEE. The ends lost 3 bases at V and 2 bases at J; junction bases unmatched: 6. The CDR3: CASSAGQGLTGNTIYF. The CDR3 bases are TGTGCCAGCAGCGCCGGACAGGGGTTGACTGGAAACACCATATATTTT.

This clone showed up just once. The chain carries TRBV28 and TRBJ2-5; a weak D match, TRBD2 (6 bases). Germline CDR1 reads MDHEN; CDR2 reads SYDVKM. V lost 6 bases, J lost 5 bases, and 13 bases lay in between. The CDR3 length is 13 residues. CDR3 coding DNA: TGTGCCAGCAGCAAAGGAGGGCGGGAGACCCAGTACTTC. Translation gives CASSKGGRETQYF. Combining the CDR3 with reference TRBV28 and TRBJ2-5 gives the whole variable domain DVKVTQSSRYLVKRTGEKVFLECVQDMDHENMFWYRQDPGLGLRLIYFSYDVKMKEKGDIPEGYSVSREKKERFSLILESASTNQTSMYLCASSKGGRETQYFGPGTRLLVL.

This clone was found once. The rearrangement uses TRBV7-2 and TRBJ1-6, with D perhaps TRBD1 (5 bases). CDR1 is SGHTA, CDR2 FQGNSA, per germline. V was shortened by 1 base and J by 7 bases, with 17 bases between the two germline ends. The CDR3 covers 17 residues. CDR3 amino acids: CASSLEAGLTWNSPLHF. The DNA of the CDR3 is TGTGCCAGCAGCTTAGAGGCGGGGCTGACCTGGAATTCACCCCTCCACTTT.

The chain carries TRBV27 and TRBJ2-6; TRBD1 matches at 7 bases. V shed 5 bases and J 0 bases; nucleotides not matched to a gene: 7. CDR1 MNHEY and CDR2 SMNVEV come from the germline V gene (reference sequence). The CDR3 is 17 residues long. The CDR3 DNA sequence: TGTGCCAGCAGTACTGACAGGGCAGTCTCTGGGGCCAACGTCCTGACTTTC. This codes for CASSTDRAVSGANVLTF.

This chain uses TRBV5-1 with TRBJ1-1; D gene ambiguous. The CDR3 is 14 residues long. The germline V gene encodes CDR1 SGHRS and CDR2 YFSETQ. The germline V and J ends were trimmed by 0 bases and 0 bases, with 6 bases remaining between them. DNA of the CDR3: TGCGCCAGCAGCTTGGCACATCTGAACACTGAAGCTTTCTTT. Protein sequence: CASSLAHLNTEAFF.

The table lists this clone with a few counts. This chain connects TRBV3-1 (or the pseudogene TRBV3-2) to TRBJ1-2, with D unresolved. Germline CDR1 reads LGHDT; CDR2 reads YNNKEL (reference sequence). The CDR3 has 13 amino acids. V lost 1 base to trimming and J lost 6 bases, with 9 bases between them. The CDR3 sequence: CASSQGTWDGYTF. The DNA for the CDR3 is TGTGCCAGCAGCCAAGGTACATGGGATGGCTACACCTTC.

This rearrangement joins TRBV11-2 to TRBJ1-5; the D is unclear. CDR3 length: 13 residues. Trimming removed 2 bases from V and 4 bases from J, with 6 bases in between. The germline CDR1 and CDR2 sequences are SGHAT and FQNNGV. The CDR3 sequence is CASSLSRNQPQHF. CDR3 in DNA: TGTGCCAGCAGCTTATCTAGGAATCAGCCCCAGCATTTT.